This TCR beta chain was captured in a study of regulatory T cells in long-lasting Graves disease. Study summary: Under 3 months of antithyroid drugs had been taken by newly diagnosed Graves' patients.

This CDR3 has 16 residues. V was clipped by 8 bases and J by 3 bases; unmatched bases: 9. Germline V gene lookup returns CDR1 MDHEN and CDR2 SYDVKM. Building the TCR beta libraries relied on iRepertoire HTBI primers, and CDR3 regions underwent Arm-PCR. A single record per CDR3 protein comes from TCRdb applying MiXCR to the multiplex PCR reads. The sample consists of roughly 420,000 distinct CDR3 sequences, about 16% of them appearing once. Many counts were recorded for this clonotype. The target antigen is unknown. The time point: newly diagnosed GD, antithyroid drugs for less than 3 months. Construction of the TCR library relied on RNA isolated from PBMCs. Study results and limitations: Fewer public clonotypes were shared by new patients (around 1,000) than by persistent patients (roughly 2,600).

The sample also formed part of further work on T cells in Graves' hyperthyroidism and ophthalmopathy. This second report adds: In the first-round RT-PCR of the TCR CDR3, the HTBI primer set was used.

J is TRBJ1-5 and V is TRBV28; 11 nucleotides line up with TRBD1. This TCR derives from a woman aged 18 to 35 with Graves disease. Sample: peripheral blood mononuclear cells (PBMCs), taken at new diagnosis, from a patient treated with antithyroid drugs. CDR3 nucleotide sequence: TGTGCCAGCCACCGGGACAGGGGGAGGAACAATCAGCCCCAGCATTTT. It encodes CASHRDRGRNNQPQHF.